The 23 T cell receptor beta chains below were found in one sample sequenced in a study of Graves' ophthalmopathy and Graves' hyperthyroidism. Amplification from RNA transcripts yielded the TCR beta CDR3 regions. HTBI primers served in a first-round RT-PCR, which a second-round multiplex PCR followed. Each CDR3 protein is one row after TCRdb ran MiXCR on the multiplex PCR reads. The table includes about 700,000 distinct CDR3 sequences, about 38% detected once. The sample was peripheral blood. The receptor source for this set is an adult man with Graves' ophthalmopathy.

There are many counts of this clonotype. The J gene is TRBJ1-1, the V gene TRBV29-1; unclear D gene. The germline V gene has CDR1 SQVTM and CDR2 ANQGSEA. This CDR3 is built from 14 residues. Between the trimmed V and J ends, which lost 5 bases and 3 bases, there was a span of 16 bases. DNA of the CDR3: TGCAGCGTTCAACTTTGGGGAAGGGACACTGAAGCTTTCTTT. The encoded protein is CSVQLWGRDTEAFF.

As to this clonotype: This could be a read error, since a much larger clone is one nucleotide away. Likely a read error: the CDR3 ends without its conserved phenylalanine or tryptophan. The DNA for the CDR3 is TGCGCCAGCAGCCAAGTAGGACGGATAAATCAGCCCCAGCATGTT. The encoded protein is CASSQVGRINQPQHV. The V and J genes are TRBV4-1 and TRBJ1-5; D ambiguous. This CDR3 comprises 15 residues. Germline V lookup: CDR1 MGHRA, CDR2 YSYEKL. The germline V and J ends were trimmed by 1 base and 4 bases, with 11 bases remaining between them.

Regarding this clonotype: The CDR3 does not close with the conserved phenylalanine or tryptophan, likely indicating a read error. No DNA is shown, since the ends of the CDR3 on it are uncertain; the CDR3 is the one TCRdb lists. The chain couples TRBV7-2 to TRBJ1-2. The CDR3 adds up to 8 amino acids, both ends counted. Germline CDR1 is SGHTA and CDR2 is FQGNSA. CDR3 in amino acids: CASSLEGR.

Concerning this clonotype itself: A much more abundant neighbour one base away suggests this may be a read error. The rearrangement links TRBV9 to TRBJ2-7; no reliable D call. This CDR3 is built from 16 residues. Trimming removed 0 bases at V and 7 bases at J, with 20 bases between. The germline CDR1 and CDR2 sequences are SGDLS and YYNGEE. In nucleotides, the CDR3 is TGTGCCAGCAGCGTAGCGGGCAGCCCGAGAGGTGAAGAGCAGTACTTC. It yields the protein CASSVAGSPRGEEQYF.

This clonotype was observed a handful of times. The gene calls are TRBV4-1 and TRBJ2-5; TRBD2 agrees at 9 bases. Germline assignment: CDR1 MGHRA and CDR2 YSYEKL. CDR3 size: 16 residues. V was pared by 1 base and J by 1 base, with 4 bases of the junction left unmatched. The CDR3 DNA reads as TGCGCCAGCAGCCAAGTTGGCGGGGGGGCCCAAGAGACCCAGTACTTC. Translated: CASSQVGGGAQETQYF.

This clonotype has at least ten counts. The chain carries TRBV2 and TRBJ1-1, with D possibly being TRBD1 (6 bases). V lost 11 bases, J lost 4 bases, and 23 bases lay in between. The CDR3 is 15 amino acids. Per the germline V gene, CDR1 is SNHLY and CDR2 is FYNNEI. CDR3: CAPGVARQGGTEAFF. Here the CDR3 DNA reads TGTGCCCCAGGGGTGGCCAGACAAGGGGGCACTGAAGCTTTCTTT.

A word on this clonotype: This CDR3 fails to terminate in the conserved phenylalanine or tryptophan, so it likely reflects a read error. The limits of the CDR3 on the DNA are not certain, so only TCRdb's listed CDR3 is given. This chain's CDR3 is CSDGTDPISPSMV. The V gene is TRBV20-1, the J gene TRBJ1-5; the table's TRBD1 call for D was not verified on the DNA. The germline V gene has CDR1 DFQATT and CDR2 SNEGSKA (reference sequence). The CDR3 contains 13 residues when both ends are counted.

This clonotype was found once. A junction end diverges from the germline sequence, so it may reflect a read error. This rearrangement joins TRBV15 to TRBJ2-6, with TRBD1 matching over 7 bases. The CDR3 consists of 10 residues. Per the germline V gene, CDR1 is LNHNV and CDR2 is YYDKDF (reference sequence). Written as DNA, the CDR3 is TGTGCCACCAGCAGAACAACGGGACAGTTC. Translation: CATSRTTGQF.

This clonotype was seen repeatedly, ten times or more. The chain uses TRBV20-1 and TRBJ1-1; D gene unclear. Per germline, CDR1 DFQATT and CDR2 SNEGSKA (reference sequence). V lost 3 bases and J 5 bases, leaving 13 bases between the germline ends. This CDR3 comprises 13 residues. The CDR3: CSASAQQRTEAFF. CDR3 DNA: TGCAGTGCTAGCGCACAGCAGCGGACTGAAGCTTTCTTT.

The J gene is TRBJ2-5, the V gene TRBV7-6; D might be TRBD1 or TRBD2, each matching 5 bases. Germline lookup yields CDR1 SGHVS and CDR2 FNYEAQ. Between the trimmed V and J ends, which lost 8 bases and 1 base, there was a span of 17 bases. The CDR3 totals 15 residues. For the CDR3, the DNA is TGTGCCAGCGGCGCCCTGGGGGAACCCCAAGAGACCCAGTACTTC. Amino acid sequence: CASGALGEPQETQYF.

The V gene is TRBV7-2, the J gene TRBJ2-7; D uncertain. Germline CDR1 is SGHTA and CDR2 is FQGNSA. V was pared by 1 base and J by 9 bases, with 7 bases between. The CDR3 contains 11 residues. CDR3 sequence (DNA): TGTGCCAGCAGCTTAGTAACGTGGCAGTACTTC. Translation: CASSLVTWQYF.

This clonotype occurred a few times. This rearrangement joins TRBV5-5 to TRBJ2-2, with unresolved D. The length of the CDR3 is 13 residues. V was pared by 4 bases and J by 4 bases, with 8 bases between. From germline, CDR1 is SGHKS and CDR2 YYEKEE (reference sequence). This CDR3 reads CASSQSGTGELFF. The CDR3 DNA is TGTGCCAGCAGCCAATCAGGCACCGGGGAGCTGTTTTTT.

This clonotype was seen a handful of times. The chain employs TRBV19 and TRBJ1-4; 10 bases are a match to TRBD1. The CDR3 has 15 amino acids. Germline trimming cut 5 bases from V and 6 bases from J; bases unmatched to any gene: 6. The germline gives CDR1 LNHDA, CDR2 SQIVND (reference sequence). DNA of the CDR3: TGTGCCAGTAGTCTATACGGGACAGGGGATGAAAAACTGTTTTTT. Translated, it gives CASSLYGTGDEKLFF.

In its sample, this clonotype was seen many times. The chain is built from TRBV7-9 and TRBJ1-1; the D gene is possibly TRBD1 (5 bases). Trimming shortened V by 1 base and J by 0 bases, and 15 bases separated the two germline ends. CDR3 size: 17 residues. The germline gives CDR1 SEHNR, CDR2 FQNEAQ (reference sequence). The DNA of the CDR3 is TGTGCCAGCAGCTTAGAGTACCGGCAGGACATGAACACTGAAGCTTTCTTT. Translating gives CASSLEYRQDMNTEAFF.

V gene TRBV19 combines with J gene TRBJ2-6; tentatively, D is TRBD1 or TRBD2 (5 bases each). Germline V lookup: CDR1 LNHDA, CDR2 SQIVND (reference sequence). V was pared by 3 bases and J by 2 bases, with 8 bases between. The CDR3 length is 15 residues. The CDR3: CASSIVGAGANVLTF. DNA of the CDR3: TGTGCCAGTAGTATTGTGGGGGCTGGGGCCAACGTCCTGACTTTC. The whole variable domain, remainder taken from reference TRBV19 and TRBJ2-6, is DGGITQSPKYLFRKEGQNVTLSCEQNLNHDAMYWYRQDPGQGLRLIYYSQIVNDFQKGDIAEGYSVSREKKESFPLTVTSAQKNPTAFYLCASSIVGAGANVLTFGAGSRLTVL.

To note about this clonotype: A clone one base away is much larger, so this may be a read error. CDR3 sequence (DNA): TGTGCCAGCAGTAAAGACAGCACTCAAGAGACCCAGTACTTC. Amino acids: CASSKDSTQETQYF. This chain joins TRBV7-2 and TRBJ2-5; perhaps TRBD1 as D (5 bases). CDR3 length equals 14 residues. V was pared by 6 bases and J by 2 bases, with 13 bases between. The V gene's germline CDR1 is SGHTA and CDR2 FQGNSA.

Ten or more counts support this clonotype. The rearrangement joins TRBV7-2 to TRBJ1-1; a possible D gene is TRBD1 (5 bases). V was trimmed by 5 bases and J by 0 bases, leaving 10 bases between them. Germline CDR1 SGHTA, CDR2 FQGNSA. The CDR3 contains 14 residues. CDR3 DNA sequence: TGTGCCAGCAGCCTCGGACATCTGAACACTGAAGCTTTCTTT. This gives the protein CASSLGHLNTEAFF.

This clonotype appeared many times. The rearrangement links TRBV29-1 to TRBJ2-2; 7 bases match TRBD1. This CDR3 contains 12 residues. CDR1 SQVTM and CDR2 ANQGSEA come from the germline V gene. Trimming at V came to 5 bases and at J to 6 bases, leaving 3 bases not matched to a gene. The CDR3 loop reads CSVMTGPGELFF. The CDR3, as DNA: TGCAGCGTTATGACAGGGCCCGGGGAGCTGTTTTTT.

In regard to this clonotype: It may be a read error: a sequence one base away is much more abundant. The V gene is TRBV9, the J gene TRBJ2-7, with unresolved D. From germline, CDR1 is SGDLS and CDR2 YYNGEE. The CDR3 is made up of 14 amino acids. The CDR3 nucleotides are TGTGCCAGCAGCGGCCAGGATAGCTCCTACGGGCAGTACTTC. Translating it yields CASSGQDSSYGQYF.

This clonotype came up a few times. V is TRBV12-5 and J is TRBJ2-5, with D tentatively TRBD1 (6 bases). V lost 8 bases, J lost 3 bases, and 10 bases lay in between. CDR1 LGHNT and CDR2 FRNRAP come from the germline V gene. The CDR3 spans 12 residues. The CDR3 is CASQQGKETQYF. The CDR3, as DNA: TGTGCTAGTCAACAGGGTAAAGAGACCCAGTACTTC.

Only a few counts were recorded for this clonotype. V gene TRBV27 combines with J gene TRBJ1-3; the D is unclear. The length of the CDR3 is 13 residues. V dropped 6 bases and J dropped 0 bases, with 6 bases sitting between them. Per the germline V gene, CDR1 is MNHEY and CDR2 is SMNVEV (reference sequence). CDR3 loop: CASSTSSGNTIYF. In DNA, the CDR3 is TGTGCCAGCAGCACCAGCTCTGGAAACACCATATATTTT.

The sample holds many counts of this clonotype. For the CDR3, the DNA is TGCAGTGCTAGAGATCCCTCGCGGGGGGGGATCGGGGAGCTGTTTTTT. Its protein product is CSARDPSRGGIGELFF. The chain joins TRBV20-1 to TRBJ2-2, with 9 bases aligning to TRBD2. Germline assignment: CDR1 DFQATT and CDR2 SNEGSKA (reference sequence). After removal of 0 bases from V and 7 bases from J, the junction contained 9 bases not matched to a gene. The CDR3 runs 16 residues.

The chain uses TRBV11-2 and TRBJ2-7, with a tentative D call TRBD1 (6 bases). Trimming stripped 8 bases from V and 5 bases from J, with 16 bases between. The CDR3 extends over 13 amino acids. CDR1 is SGHAT, CDR2 FQNNGV, per germline. In nucleotides, the CDR3 is TGTGCCAGCTCACCACCGCACAGGGACGAGCAGTACTTC. Encoded protein: CASSPPHRDEQYF.